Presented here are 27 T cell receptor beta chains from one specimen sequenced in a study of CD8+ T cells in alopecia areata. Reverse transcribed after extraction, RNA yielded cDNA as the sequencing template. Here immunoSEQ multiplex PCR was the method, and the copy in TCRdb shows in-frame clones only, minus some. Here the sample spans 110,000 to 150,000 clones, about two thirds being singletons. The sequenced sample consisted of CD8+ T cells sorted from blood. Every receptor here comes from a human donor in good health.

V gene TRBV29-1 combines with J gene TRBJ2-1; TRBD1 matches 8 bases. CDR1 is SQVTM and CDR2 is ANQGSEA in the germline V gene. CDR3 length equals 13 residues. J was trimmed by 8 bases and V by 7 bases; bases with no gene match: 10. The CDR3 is CSASRAGGHEQFF. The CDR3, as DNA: TGCAGCGCGTCTCGGGCAGGGGGCCATGAGCAGTTCTTC.

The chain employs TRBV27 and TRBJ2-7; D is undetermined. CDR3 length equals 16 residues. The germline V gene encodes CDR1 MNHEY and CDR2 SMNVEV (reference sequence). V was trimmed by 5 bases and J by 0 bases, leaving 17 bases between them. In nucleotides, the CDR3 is TGTGCCAGCAGTCGTACCGAGCAGATCGCCTCCTACGAGCAGTACTTC. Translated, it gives CASSRTEQIASYEQYF.

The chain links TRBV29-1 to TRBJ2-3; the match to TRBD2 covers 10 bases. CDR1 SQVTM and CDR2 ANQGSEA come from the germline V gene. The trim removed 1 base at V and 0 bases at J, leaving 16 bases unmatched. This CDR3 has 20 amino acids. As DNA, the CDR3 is TGCAGCGTTGAAGGGTCTAGCGGGAGCAGGCTGAGGGGTAGCACAGATACGCAGTATTTT. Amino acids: CSVEGSSGSRLRGSTDTQYF.

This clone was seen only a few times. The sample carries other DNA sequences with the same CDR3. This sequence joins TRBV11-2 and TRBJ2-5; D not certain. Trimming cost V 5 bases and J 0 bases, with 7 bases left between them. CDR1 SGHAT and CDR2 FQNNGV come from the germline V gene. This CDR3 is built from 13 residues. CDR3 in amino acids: CASSPSNQETQYF. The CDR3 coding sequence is TGTGCCAGCAGCCCATCCAACCAAGAGACCCAGTACTTC.

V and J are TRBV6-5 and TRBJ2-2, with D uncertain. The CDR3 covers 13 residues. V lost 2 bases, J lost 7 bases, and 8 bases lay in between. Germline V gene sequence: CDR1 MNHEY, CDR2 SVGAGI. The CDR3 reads CASSYALGGELFF. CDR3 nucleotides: TGTGCCAGCAGTTACGCCCTGGGCGGGGAGCTGTTTTTT.

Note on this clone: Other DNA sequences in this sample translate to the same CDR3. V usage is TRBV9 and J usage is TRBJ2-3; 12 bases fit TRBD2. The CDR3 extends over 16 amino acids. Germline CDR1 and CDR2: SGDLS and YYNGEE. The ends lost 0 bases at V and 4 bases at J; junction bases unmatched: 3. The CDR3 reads CASSVELAGGADTQYF. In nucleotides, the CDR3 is TGTGCCAGCAGCGTAGAACTAGCGGGAGGAGCAGATACGCAGTATTTT.

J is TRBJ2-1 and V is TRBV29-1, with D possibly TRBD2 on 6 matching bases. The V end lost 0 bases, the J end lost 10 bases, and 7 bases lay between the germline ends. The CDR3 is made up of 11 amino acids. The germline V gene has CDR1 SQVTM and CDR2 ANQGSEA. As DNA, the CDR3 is TGCAGCGTTGAAGACGGACTAGAGCAGTTCTTC. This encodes CSVEDGLEQFF.

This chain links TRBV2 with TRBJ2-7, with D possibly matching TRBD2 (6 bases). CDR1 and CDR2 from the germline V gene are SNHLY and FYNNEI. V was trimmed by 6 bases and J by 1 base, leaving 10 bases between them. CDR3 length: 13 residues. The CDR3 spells CASRGLGSYEQYF. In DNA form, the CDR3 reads TGTGCCAGCAGGGGACTGGGGTCCTACGAGCAGTACTTC.

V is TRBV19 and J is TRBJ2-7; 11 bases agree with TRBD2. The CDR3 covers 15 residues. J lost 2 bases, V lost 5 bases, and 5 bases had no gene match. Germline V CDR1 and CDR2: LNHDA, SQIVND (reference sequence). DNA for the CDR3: TGTGCCAGTAGTTCCGGGACTAGCGGAACCTACGAGCAGTACTTC. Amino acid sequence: CASSSGTSGTYEQYF.

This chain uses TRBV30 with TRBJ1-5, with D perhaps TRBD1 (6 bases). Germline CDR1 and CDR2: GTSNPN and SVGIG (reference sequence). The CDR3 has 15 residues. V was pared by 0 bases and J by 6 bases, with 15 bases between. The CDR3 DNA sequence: TGTGCCTGGAGTGTAAGCGGGCAGGGGTTTCAGCCCCAGCATTTT. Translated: CAWSVSGQGFQPQHF.

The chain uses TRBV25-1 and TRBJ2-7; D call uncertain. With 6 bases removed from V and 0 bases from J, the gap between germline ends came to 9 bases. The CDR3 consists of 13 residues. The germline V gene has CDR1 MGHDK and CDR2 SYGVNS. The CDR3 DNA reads TGTGCCAGCAGAAATATGGTCTCCTACGAGCAGTACTTC. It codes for CASRNMVSYEQYF.

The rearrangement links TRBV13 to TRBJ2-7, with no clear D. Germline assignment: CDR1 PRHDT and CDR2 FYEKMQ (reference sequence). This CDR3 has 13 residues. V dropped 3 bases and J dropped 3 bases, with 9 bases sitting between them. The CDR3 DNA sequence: TGTGCCAGCAGCTTGAGTTCGAACTACGAGCAGTACTTC. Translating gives CASSLSSNYEQYF.

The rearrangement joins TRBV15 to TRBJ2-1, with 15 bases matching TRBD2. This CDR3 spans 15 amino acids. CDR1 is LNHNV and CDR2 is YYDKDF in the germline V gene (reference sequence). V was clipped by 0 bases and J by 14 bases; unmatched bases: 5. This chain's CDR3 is CATSRDLGTSGRKFF. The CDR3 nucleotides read TGTGCCACCAGCAGAGATCTCGGGACTAGCGGGAGGAAGTTCTTC.

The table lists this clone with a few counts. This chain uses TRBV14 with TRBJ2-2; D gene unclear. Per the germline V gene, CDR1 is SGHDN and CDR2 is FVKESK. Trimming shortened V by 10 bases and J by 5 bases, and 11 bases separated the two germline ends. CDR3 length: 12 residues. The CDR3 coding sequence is TGTGCCACCAATTACGGGACCGGGGAGCTGTTTTTT. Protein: CATNYGTGELFF.

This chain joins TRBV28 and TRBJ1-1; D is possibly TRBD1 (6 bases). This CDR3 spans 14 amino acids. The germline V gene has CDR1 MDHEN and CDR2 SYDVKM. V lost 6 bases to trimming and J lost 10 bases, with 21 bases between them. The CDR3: CASSDPGQTRGAFF. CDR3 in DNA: TGTGCCAGCAGCGATCCGGGACAAACTAGGGGAGCTTTCTTT.

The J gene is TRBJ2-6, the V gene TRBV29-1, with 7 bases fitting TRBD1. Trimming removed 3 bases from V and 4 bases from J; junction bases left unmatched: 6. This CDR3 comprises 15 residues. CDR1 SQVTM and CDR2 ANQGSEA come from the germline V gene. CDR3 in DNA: TGCAGCGTTGAGGACAGGTATGACGGGGCCAACGTCCTGACTTTC. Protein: CSVEDRYDGANVLTF. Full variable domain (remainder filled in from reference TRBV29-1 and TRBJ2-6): SAVISQKPSRDICQRGTSLTIQCQVDSQVTMMFWYRQQPGQSLTLIATANQGSEATYESGFVIDKFPISRPNLTFSTLTVSNMSPEDSSIYLCSVEDRYDGANVLTFGAGSRLTVL.

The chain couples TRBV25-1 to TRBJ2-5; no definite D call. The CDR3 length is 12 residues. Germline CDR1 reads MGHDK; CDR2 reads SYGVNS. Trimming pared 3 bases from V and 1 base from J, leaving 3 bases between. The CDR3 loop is CASSEVQETQYF. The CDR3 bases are TGTGCCAGCAGTGAGGTCCAAGAGACCCAGTACTTC. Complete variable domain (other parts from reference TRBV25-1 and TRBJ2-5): EADIYQTPRYLVIGTGKKITLECSQTMGHDKMYWYQQDPGMELHLIHYSYGVNSTEKGDLSSESTVSRIRTEHFPLTLESARPSHTSQYLCASSEVQETQYFGPGTRLLVL.

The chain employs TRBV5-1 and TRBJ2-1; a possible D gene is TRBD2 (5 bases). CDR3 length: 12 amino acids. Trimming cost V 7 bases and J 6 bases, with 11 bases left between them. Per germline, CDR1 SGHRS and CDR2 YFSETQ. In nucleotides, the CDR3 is TGCGCCAGCGGGAGTGGGAGCAATGAGCAGTTCTTC. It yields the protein CASGSGSNEQFF.

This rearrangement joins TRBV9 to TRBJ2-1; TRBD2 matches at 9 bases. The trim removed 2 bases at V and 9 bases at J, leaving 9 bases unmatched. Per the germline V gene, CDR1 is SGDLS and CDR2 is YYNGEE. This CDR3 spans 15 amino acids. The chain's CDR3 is CASSVGREGILEQFF. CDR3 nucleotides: TGTGCCAGCAGCGTTGGGCGGGAGGGCATACTTGAGCAGTTCTTC.

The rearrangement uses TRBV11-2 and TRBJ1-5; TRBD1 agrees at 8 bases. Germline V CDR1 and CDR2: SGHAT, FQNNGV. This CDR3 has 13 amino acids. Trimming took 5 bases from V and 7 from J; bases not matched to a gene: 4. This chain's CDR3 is CASSQQGGQPQHF. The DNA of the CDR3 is TGTGCCAGCAGCCAACAGGGGGGCCAGCCCCAGCATTTT.

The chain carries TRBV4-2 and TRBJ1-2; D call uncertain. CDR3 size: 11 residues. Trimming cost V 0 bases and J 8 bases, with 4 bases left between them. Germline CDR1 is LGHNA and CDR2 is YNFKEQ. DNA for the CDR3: TGTGCCAGCAGCCAAGACATGGGCTACACCTTC. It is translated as CASSQDMGYTF.

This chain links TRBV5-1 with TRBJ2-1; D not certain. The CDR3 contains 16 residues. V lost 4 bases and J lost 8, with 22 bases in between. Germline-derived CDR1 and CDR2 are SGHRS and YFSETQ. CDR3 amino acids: CASSTQAGRSLDEQFF. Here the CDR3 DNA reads TGCGCCAGCAGCACCCAGGCAGGCCGGTCTTTGGATGAGCAGTTCTTC.

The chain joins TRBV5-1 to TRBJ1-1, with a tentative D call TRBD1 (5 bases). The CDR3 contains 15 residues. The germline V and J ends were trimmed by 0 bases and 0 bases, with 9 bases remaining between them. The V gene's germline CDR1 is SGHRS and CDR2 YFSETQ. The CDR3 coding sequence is TGCGCCAGCAGCTTGGATCCGGGGGTGAACACTGAAGCTTTCTTT. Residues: CASSLDPGVNTEAFF.

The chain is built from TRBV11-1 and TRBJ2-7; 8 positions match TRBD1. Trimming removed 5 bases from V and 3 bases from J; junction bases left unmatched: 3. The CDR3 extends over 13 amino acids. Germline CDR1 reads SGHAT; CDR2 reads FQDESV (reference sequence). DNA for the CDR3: TGTGCCAGCAGCGTTGGACAGGGCTACGAGCAGTACTTC. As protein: CASSVGQGYEQYF.

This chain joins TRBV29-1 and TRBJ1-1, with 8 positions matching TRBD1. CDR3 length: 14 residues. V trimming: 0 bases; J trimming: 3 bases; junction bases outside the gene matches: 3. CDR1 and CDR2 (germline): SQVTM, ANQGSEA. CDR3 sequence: CSVEEPTGDTEAFF. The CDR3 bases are TGCAGCGTTGAAGAACCGACAGGGGACACTGAAGCTTTCTTT.

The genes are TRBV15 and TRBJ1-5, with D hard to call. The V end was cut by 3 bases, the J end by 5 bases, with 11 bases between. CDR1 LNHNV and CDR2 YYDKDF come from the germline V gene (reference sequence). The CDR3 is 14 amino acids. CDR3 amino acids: CATSRVKPDQPQHF. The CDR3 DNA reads TGTGCCACCAGCAGGGTCAAGCCGGATCAGCCCCAGCATTTT.

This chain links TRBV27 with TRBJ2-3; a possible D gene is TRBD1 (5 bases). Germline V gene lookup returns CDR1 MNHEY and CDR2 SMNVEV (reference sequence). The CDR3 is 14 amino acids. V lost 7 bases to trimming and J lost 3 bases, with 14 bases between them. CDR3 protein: CASTSRAPTDTQYF. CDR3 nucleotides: TGTGCCAGCACGAGCAGGGCCCCAACAGATACGCAGTATTTT.